This T cell receptor beta chain was recorded in a study of vaccination effects on CD4 cells after COVID-19. Before any sequencing was done, the ViraFEST assay used viral peptide pools to expand antigen-specific CD4+ T cells. Upon completion of roughly ten days in culture, CD4+ T cells were isolated. Absence of prior SARS-CoV-2 infection characterized the vaccine recipients, who showed negative nucleocapsid antibodies. Only one count was recorded for this clone. Its specificity is not known. Clones were sequenced by immunoSEQ multiplex PCR, and TCRdb holds only the in-frame ones, with some missing. The sample holds fewer than 30,000 clones, about 72% seen once. Germline CDR1 reads SGHAT; CDR2 reads FQNNGV. This CDR3 is built from 17 residues. Trimming shortened V by 2 bases and J by 8 bases, and 19 bases separated the two germline ends.

The sample in question was CD4+ T cells from PBMCs cultured with HCoV-OC43 spike peptides, obtained before COVID-19 vaccination. Indicated subset: HCoV-OC43 spike overlapping peptide pool stimulation. The gene calls are TRBV11-2 and TRBJ1-6; D ambiguous. This receptor was identified in a human donor who received a COVID-19 vaccine. CDR3 sequence reads: CASSLKFPQTDHSPLHF. CDR3 bases: TGTGCCAGCAGCTTAAAGTTCCCTCAGACGGATCATTCACCCCTCCACTTT.